This passage covers 27 T cell receptor beta chains from one sample sequenced in a study of T cell changes during pregnancy in multiple sclerosis. Here immunoSEQ multiplex PCR was the method, and the copy in TCRdb shows in-frame clones only, minus some. Among approximately 39,000 clones listed, around 87% were seen once. The source material was CD4+ T cells from peripheral blood mononuclear cells, sampled in the second trimester of pregnancy. All receptors come from a female donor with multiple sclerosis, enrolled in a pregnancy study.

The V call is TRBV5-6, the J call TRBJ2-7; 8 bases map to TRBD1. Germline V gene sequence: CDR1 SGHDT, CDR2 YYEEEE. CDR3 size: 14 residues. V gave up 3 bases and J gave up 2 bases; unmatched junction bases: 4. CDR3 amino acids: CASSWGTGAYEQYF. The CDR3 DNA sequence: TGTGCCAGCAGCTGGGGGACAGGTGCCTACGAGCAGTACTTC.

The V and J genes are TRBV28 and TRBJ1-2, with D maybe TRBD1 (5 bases). Between the trimmed V and J ends, which lost 7 bases and 3 bases, there was a span of 12 bases. Germline V gene data show CDR1 as MDHEN and CDR2 as SYDVKM. CDR3 length: 13 residues. The CDR3 DNA is TGTGCCAGCAACACCGGGGGTGACTATGGCTACACCTTC. Protein product: CASNTGGDYGYTF.

The chain has TRBV5-1 and TRBJ1-5; D is perhaps TRBD1 (6 bases). V was trimmed by 0 bases and J by 7 bases, leaving 14 bases between them. This CDR3 is built from 15 residues. Germline V gene sequence: CDR1 SGHRS, CDR2 YFSETQ. The chain's CDR3 is CASSLAGEGGQPQHF. CDR3 nucleotide sequence: TGCGCCAGCAGCTTGGCCGGGGAGGGGGGACAGCCCCAGCATTTT.

The chain joins TRBV29-1 to TRBJ2-1, with D perhaps matching TRBD1 (5 bases). The V end lost 4 bases, the J end lost 11 bases, and 12 bases lay between the germline ends. The CDR3 consists of 11 residues. Looked up from germline, CDR1 is SQVTM and CDR2 is ANQGSEA. The chain's CDR3 is CSVVVRTQQFF. CDR3 nucleotide sequence: TGCAGCGTTGTGGTGCGGACACAGCAGTTCTTC.

The chain employs TRBV5-5 and TRBJ1-5; 8 bases agree with TRBD1. Germline V lookup: CDR1 SGHKS, CDR2 YYEKEE (reference sequence). V lost 3 bases, J lost 3 bases, and 2 bases stayed unmatched. The CDR3 is 14 residues long. The CDR3 DNA sequence: TGTGCCAGCAGCTCGGACAGGGACAATCAGCCCCAGCATTTT. Translated: CASSSDRDNQPQHF.

This chain links TRBV28 with TRBJ2-1, with 8 positions matching TRBD2. The CDR3 runs to 14 residues. V was clipped by 8 bases and J by 6 bases; unmatched bases: 9. Germline lookup yields CDR1 MDHEN and CDR2 SYDVKM. This CDR3 reads CASLRGGGGNEQFF. The CDR3 nucleotides read TGTGCCAGCCTCCGGGGGGGCGGGGGCAATGAGCAGTTCTTC.

The V gene is TRBV9, the J gene TRBJ2-3; tentatively, D is TRBD2 (6 bases). This CDR3 is 21 amino acids long. The germline gives CDR1 SGDLS, CDR2 YYNGEE. The V and J ends lost 2 bases and 1 base respectively, with 29 bases between them. The DNA for the CDR3 is TGTGCCAGCAGCGTGTCCAACCCGGGGGACCCTCTCCGGTGGGGCACAGATACGCAGTATTTT. It specifies CASSVSNPGDPLRWGTDTQYF.

V and J are TRBV25-1 and TRBJ2-6; tentative D call: TRBD2 (5 bases). Trimming cost V 0 bases and J 0 bases, with 6 bases left between them. Germline loops: CDR1 MGHDK, CDR2 SYGVNS. CDR3 length: 16 amino acids. CDR3 in DNA: TGTGCCAGCAGTGAATACCGGGGCTCTGGGGCCAACGTCCTGACTTTC. Protein: CASSEYRGSGANVLTF.

This sequence joins TRBV9 and TRBJ1-3; D ambiguous. Trimming took off 2 bases at V and 0 bases at J, with 9 bases between the two ends. From germline, CDR1 is SGDLS and CDR2 YYNGEE. This CDR3 spans 15 amino acids. The CDR3 sequence: CASSVRESSGNTIYF. CDR3 coding DNA: TGTGCCAGCAGCGTGCGTGAAAGCTCTGGAAACACCATATATTTT.

The chain uses TRBV5-5 and TRBJ2-5, with 9 bases aligning to TRBD1. CDR3 size: 16 residues. V lost 1 base and J lost 4; bases outside the gene matches: 8. Germline V gives CDR1 SGHKS, CDR2 YYEKEE (reference sequence). CDR3 sequence (DNA): TGTGCCAGCAGCTTGAGCACAGGGGGCTGGGGAGAGACCCAGTACTTC. The encoded protein is CASSLSTGGWGETQYF.

The rearrangement links TRBV28 to TRBJ2-1, with TRBD2 identical over 11 bases. J lost 7 bases, V lost 7 bases, and 15 bases had no gene match. The germline V gene has CDR1 MDHEN and CDR2 SYDVKM. CDR3 length: 17 residues. This CDR3 reads CASMRLAGPGRVNEQFF. The CDR3 nucleotides read TGTGCCAGCATGAGACTAGCGGGACCTGGGAGGGTTAATGAGCAGTTCTTC.

This clone was recorded a few times. The chain uses TRBV4-2 and TRBJ2-6; 8 bases map to TRBD1. Germline assignment: CDR1 LGHNA and CDR2 YNFKEQ. V gave up 0 bases and J gave up 3 bases; unmatched junction bases: 7. CDR3 length: 18 amino acids. The CDR3 DNA reads as TGTGCCAGCAGCCAAGATTTGGCAGGGGGCTTTGGGGCCAACGTCCTGACTTTC. Its protein product is CASSQDLAGGFGANVLTF.

V usage is TRBV7-9 and J usage is TRBJ2-2; D is ambiguous. Germline CDR1 reads SEHNR; CDR2 reads FQNEAQ (reference sequence). V lost 5 bases and J 3 bases, leaving 13 bases between the germline ends. This CDR3 comprises 15 residues. The CDR3 DNA reads TGTGCCAGCAGCCCCAGGTGGCCCGACACCGGGGAGCTGTTTTTT. Translation: CASSPRWPDTGELFF.

In this sample, this clone turned up once. The chain joins TRBV7-6 to TRBJ2-5, with 9 bases fitting TRBD2. Per germline, CDR1 SGHVS and CDR2 FNYEAQ. This CDR3 has 15 residues. V dropped 3 bases and J dropped 4; count of bases not matched to a gene: 6. CDR3 protein: CASSLLAGVLETQYF. CDR3 in DNA: TGTGCCAGCAGCTTGTTAGCGGGAGTTTTAGAGACCCAGTACTTC.

CDR3 in amino acids: CASSQEDRGFNGYTF. In nucleotides, the CDR3 is TGCGCCAGCAGCCAAGAGGACAGGGGGTTTAATGGCTACACCTTC. The V and J genes are TRBV4-1 and TRBJ1-2; TRBD1 agrees at 10 bases. The CDR3 spans 15 residues. The ends lost 0 bases at V and 6 bases at J; junction bases unmatched: 4. Germline CDR1 reads MGHRA; CDR2 reads YSYEKL.

This rearrangement joins TRBV2 to TRBJ2-5, with 8 bases fitting TRBD1. V trimming: 5 bases; J trimming: 2 bases; junction bases outside the gene matches: 4. Per germline, CDR1 SNHLY and CDR2 FYNNEI. This CDR3 region has 14 residues. This CDR3 reads CASSSRTGQETQYF. Written as DNA, the CDR3 is TGTGCCAGCAGTTCCCGGACAGGGCAAGAGACCCAGTACTTC.

CDR3 in amino acids: CASSLLAGVSETQYF. The CDR3 DNA reads TGTGCCAGCAGTTTACTAGCGGGAGTATCAGAGACCCAGTACTTC. The chain couples TRBV9 to TRBJ2-5, with 11 nucleotides matching TRBD2. Trimming took 5 bases from V and 4 from J; bases not matched to a gene: 7. The length of the CDR3 is 15 residues. Per germline, CDR1 SGDLS and CDR2 YYNGEE.

There are a few counts of this clone. The chain recombines TRBV11-3 with TRBJ1-1; no reliable D call. The germline CDR1 and CDR2 sequences are SGHNT and YENEEA. The CDR3 spans 12 residues. V was cut by 11 bases and J by 2 bases, with 12 bases left in between. The CDR3 sequence is CAQRGANTEAFF. In nucleotides, the CDR3 is TGTGCCCAACGGGGAGCAAACACTGAAGCTTTCTTT. Together with reference TRBV11-3 and TRBJ1-1, the CDR3 gives the full variable domain: EAGVVQSPRYKIIEKKQPVAFWCNPISGHNTLYWYLQNLGQGPELLIRYENEEAVDDSQLPKDRFSAERLKGVDSTLKIQPAELGDSAVYLCAQRGANTEAFFGQGTRLTVV.

V and J are TRBV9 and TRBJ2-3, with 9 bases identical to TRBD2. Germline V gene data show CDR1 as SGDLS and CDR2 as YYNGEE. This CDR3 comprises 16 residues. V gave up 0 bases and J gave up 2 bases; unmatched junction bases: 4. The CDR3 nucleotides read TGTGCCAGCAGCGTAGGGGCTAGCGGGATCACAGATACGCAGTATTTT. Its protein is CASSVGASGITDTQYF.

This clone was detected once. V and J are TRBV27 and TRBJ2-1; 8 bases align to TRBD1. The CDR3 is 15 amino acids. Trimming cost V 6 bases and J 0 bases; bases outside gene matches: 4. CDR1 is MNHEY, CDR2 SMNVEV, per germline (reference sequence). Written as DNA, the CDR3 is TGTGCCAGCAGGACCGACAGGGGCTCCTACAATGAGCAGTTCTTC. Protein sequence: CASRTDRGSYNEQFF.

The chain carries TRBV7-8 and TRBJ2-2, with D perhaps TRBD1 (7 bases). The ends were cut back, 3 bases at V and 6 bases at J, with 11 bases in the middle. This CDR3 is built from 14 residues. CDR1 and CDR2 from the germline V gene are SGHVS and FQNEAQ. The DNA for the CDR3 is TGTGCCAGCAGCTTCGGGGGACAGTCCGGGGAGCTGTTTTTT. Translation gives CASSFGGQSGELFF. Variable domain in full (rest from reference TRBV7-8 and TRBJ2-2): GAGVSQSPRYKVAKRGQDVALRCDPISGHVSLFWYQQALGQGPEFLTYFQNEAQLDKSGLPSDRFFAERPEGSVSTLKIQRTQQEDSAVYLCASSFGGQSGELFFGEGSRLTVL.

The chain is built from TRBV2 and TRBJ1-3; possibly TRBD1 for D (5 bases). This CDR3 contains 14 residues. The V end lost 6 bases, the J end lost 2 bases, and 11 bases lay between the germline ends. Per the germline V gene, CDR1 is SNHLY and CDR2 is FYNNEI. CDR3 sequence (DNA): TGTGCCAGCAGGCTGACAGAGGCTGGAAACACCATATATTTT. It specifies CASRLTEAGNTIYF.

The chain couples TRBV27 to TRBJ2-4, with TRBD1 matching 7 bases. This CDR3 comprises 16 residues. The junction had 12 bases not matched to a gene; V was cut back by 4 bases and J by 6 bases. In germline, CDR1 is MNHEY, CDR2 SMNVEV (reference sequence). CDR3 DNA: TGTGCCAGCAGTTCAAACAGGGGTACGAGCCCAAACATTCAGTACTTC. Protein product: CASSSNRGTSPNIQYF.

This chain links TRBV6-1 with TRBJ2-2, with TRBD2 identical over 7 bases. The CDR3 sequence is 15 residues long. V trimming: 6 bases; J trimming: 4 bases; junction bases outside the gene matches: 8. CDR1 is MNHNS, CDR2 SASEGT, per germline. The CDR3 nucleotides read TGTGCCAGCAGGTTGACTAGCCCTTTCACCGGGGAGCTGTTTTTT. As protein: CASRLTSPFTGELFF.

The genes are TRBV13 and TRBJ1-1; D call uncertain. CDR1 and CDR2 from the germline V gene are PRHDT and FYEKMQ (reference sequence). V was trimmed by 5 bases and J by 6 bases, leaving 19 bases between them. This CDR3 contains 15 residues. This chain's CDR3 is CASSILGGFGAEAFF. DNA for the CDR3: TGTGCCAGCAGCATATTAGGAGGGTTTGGGGCTGAAGCTTTCTTT.

V and J are TRBV4-3 and TRBJ2-2; 8 bases fit TRBD1. Trimming at V came to 4 bases and at J to 1 base, leaving 8 bases not matched to a gene. The CDR3 has 17 amino acids. CDR1 is LGHNA and CDR2 is YSLEER in the germline V gene. The CDR3 DNA is TGCGCCAGCAGCCGAAGGCCCACAGGGGGGAACACCGGGGAGCTGTTTTTT. Protein product: CASSRRPTGGNTGELFF.

The chain carries TRBV28 and TRBJ1-5; TRBD1 matches 8 bases. This CDR3 has 13 residues. V was clipped by 8 bases and J by 7 bases; unmatched bases: 7. The germline V gene encodes CDR1 MDHEN and CDR2 SYDVKM. The CDR3, as DNA: TGTGCCAGCGGCGCAGGGGGCGGACAGCCCCAGCATTTT. It encodes CASGAGGGQPQHF.